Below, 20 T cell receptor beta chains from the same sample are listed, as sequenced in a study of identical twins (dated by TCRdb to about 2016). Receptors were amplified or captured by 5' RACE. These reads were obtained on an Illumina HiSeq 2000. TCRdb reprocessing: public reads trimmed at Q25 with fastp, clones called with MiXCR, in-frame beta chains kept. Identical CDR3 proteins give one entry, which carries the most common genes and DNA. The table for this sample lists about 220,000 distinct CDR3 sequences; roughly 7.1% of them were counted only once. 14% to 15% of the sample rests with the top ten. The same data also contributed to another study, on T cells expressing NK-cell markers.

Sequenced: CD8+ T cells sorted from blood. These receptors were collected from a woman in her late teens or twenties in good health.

The CDR3 loop is CASSKVVGEQYF. CDR3 bases: TGTGCCAGCAGCAAGGTGGTGGGCGAGCAGTACTTC. The chain carries TRBV14 and TRBJ2-7; no clear D. Germline CDR1 SGHDN, CDR2 FVKESK. The CDR3 sequence is 12 residues long. The germline V and J ends were trimmed by 5 bases and 6 bases, with 11 bases remaining between them.

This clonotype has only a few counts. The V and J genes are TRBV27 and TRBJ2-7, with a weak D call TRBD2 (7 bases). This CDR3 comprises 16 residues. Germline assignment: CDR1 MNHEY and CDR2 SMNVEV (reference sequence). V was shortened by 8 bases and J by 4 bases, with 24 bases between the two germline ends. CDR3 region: CASWRRAGGGGYEQYF. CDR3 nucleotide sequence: TGTGCCAGCTGGCGTAGGGCTGGAGGGGGGGGTTACGAGCAGTACTTC.

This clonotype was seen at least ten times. CDR3 amino acids: CASSGGWAEAFF. CDR3 coding DNA: TGCGCCAGCAGCGGAGGGTGGGCTGAAGCTTTCTTT. The J gene is TRBJ1-1, the V gene TRBV5-1; D not resolved. The V end was cut by 4 bases, the J end by 6 bases, with 10 bases between. The CDR3 extends over 12 amino acids. Per the germline V gene, CDR1 is SGHRS and CDR2 is YFSETQ.

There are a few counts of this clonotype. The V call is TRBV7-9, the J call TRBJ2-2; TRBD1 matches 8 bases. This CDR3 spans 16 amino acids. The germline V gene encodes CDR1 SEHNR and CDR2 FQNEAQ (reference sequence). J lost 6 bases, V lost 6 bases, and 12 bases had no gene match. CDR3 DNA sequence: TGTGCCAGCAGTCAACGCCAGGGACAGGCCCCCGGGGAGCTGTTTTTT. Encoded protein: CASSQRQGQAPGELFF.

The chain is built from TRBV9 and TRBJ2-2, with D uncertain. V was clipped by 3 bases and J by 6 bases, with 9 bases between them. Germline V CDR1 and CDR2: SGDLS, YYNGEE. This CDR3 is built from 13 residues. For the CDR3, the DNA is TGTGCCAGCAGCGCCCGTAGCCCCGGGGAGCTGTTTTTT. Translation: CASSARSPGELFF.

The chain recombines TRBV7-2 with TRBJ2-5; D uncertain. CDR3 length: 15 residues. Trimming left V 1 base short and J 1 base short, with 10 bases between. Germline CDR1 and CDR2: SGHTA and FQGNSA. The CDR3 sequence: CASSLVPRPQETQYF. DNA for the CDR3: TGTGCCAGCAGCTTAGTCCCCAGACCCCAAGAGACCCAGTACTTC.

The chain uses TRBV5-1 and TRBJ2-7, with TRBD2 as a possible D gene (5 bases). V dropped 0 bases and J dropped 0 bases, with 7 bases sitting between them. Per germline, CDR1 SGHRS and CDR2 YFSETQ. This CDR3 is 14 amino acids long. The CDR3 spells CASSLGLSSYEQYF. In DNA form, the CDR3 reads TGCGCCAGCAGCTTGGGACTAAGCTCCTACGAGCAGTACTTC.

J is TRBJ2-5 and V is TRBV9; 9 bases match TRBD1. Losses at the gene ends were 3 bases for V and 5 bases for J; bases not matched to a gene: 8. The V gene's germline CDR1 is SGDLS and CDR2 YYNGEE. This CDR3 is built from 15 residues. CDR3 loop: CASSEQGATLETQYF. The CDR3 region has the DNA TGTGCCAGCAGCGAACAGGGGGCAACACTTGAGACCCAGTACTTC.

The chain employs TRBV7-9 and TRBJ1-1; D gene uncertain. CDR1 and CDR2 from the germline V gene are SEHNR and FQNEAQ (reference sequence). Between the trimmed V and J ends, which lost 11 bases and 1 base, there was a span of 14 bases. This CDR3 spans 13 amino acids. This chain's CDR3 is CAGTGPQNTEAFF. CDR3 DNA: TGTGCCGGTACGGGTCCTCAGAACACTGAAGCTTTCTTT.

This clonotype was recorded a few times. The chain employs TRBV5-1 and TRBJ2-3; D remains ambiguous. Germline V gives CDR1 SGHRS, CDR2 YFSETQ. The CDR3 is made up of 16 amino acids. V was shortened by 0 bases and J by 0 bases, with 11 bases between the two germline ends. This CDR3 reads CASSLAGPTSTDTQYF. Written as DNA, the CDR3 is TGCGCCAGCAGCTTGGCCGGACCCACTAGCACAGATACGCAGTATTTT.

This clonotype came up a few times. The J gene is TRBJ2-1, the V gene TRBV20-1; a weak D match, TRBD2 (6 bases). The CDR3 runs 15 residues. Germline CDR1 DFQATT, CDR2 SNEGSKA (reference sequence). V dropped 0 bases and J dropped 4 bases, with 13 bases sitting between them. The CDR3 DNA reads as TGCAGTGCTAGAGAGCCCGGGAGCGATTACAATGAGCAGTTCTTC. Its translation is CSAREPGSDYNEQFF.

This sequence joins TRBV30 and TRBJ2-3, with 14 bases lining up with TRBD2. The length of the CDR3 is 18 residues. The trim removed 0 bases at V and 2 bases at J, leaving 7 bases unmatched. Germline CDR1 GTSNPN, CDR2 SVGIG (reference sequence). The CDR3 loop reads CAWSVGLAGGHHTDTQYF. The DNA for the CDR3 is TGTGCCTGGAGTGTTGGACTAGCGGGAGGACACCACACAGATACGCAGTATTTT.

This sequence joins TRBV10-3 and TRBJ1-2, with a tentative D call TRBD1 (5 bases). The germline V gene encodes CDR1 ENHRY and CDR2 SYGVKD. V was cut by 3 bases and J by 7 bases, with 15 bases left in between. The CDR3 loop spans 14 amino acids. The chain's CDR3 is CAISDPLRGGGYTF. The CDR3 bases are TGTGCCATCAGTGACCCCCTGAGGGGTGGTGGCTACACCTTC.

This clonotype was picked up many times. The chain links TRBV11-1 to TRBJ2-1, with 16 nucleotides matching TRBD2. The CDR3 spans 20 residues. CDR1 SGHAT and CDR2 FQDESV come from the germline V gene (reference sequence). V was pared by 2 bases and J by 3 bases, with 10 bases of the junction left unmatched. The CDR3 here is CASSLSLGTSGRVSYNEQFF. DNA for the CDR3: TGTGCCAGCAGCTTATCTCTCGGGACTAGCGGGAGGGTTAGCTACAATGAGCAGTTCTTC.

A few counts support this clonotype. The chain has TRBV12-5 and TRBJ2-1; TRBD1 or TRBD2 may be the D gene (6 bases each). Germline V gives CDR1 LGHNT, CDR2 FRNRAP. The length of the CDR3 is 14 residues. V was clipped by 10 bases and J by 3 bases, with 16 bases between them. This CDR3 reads CATTGRGFYNEQFF. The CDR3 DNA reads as TGTGCTACCACAGGGCGGGGTTTCTACAATGAGCAGTTCTTC.

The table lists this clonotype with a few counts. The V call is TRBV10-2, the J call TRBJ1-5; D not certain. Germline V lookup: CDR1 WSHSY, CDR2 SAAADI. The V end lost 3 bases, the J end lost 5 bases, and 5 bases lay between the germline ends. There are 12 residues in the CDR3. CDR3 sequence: CASSESDQPQHF. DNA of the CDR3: TGCGCCAGCAGTGAATCCGATCAGCCCCAGCATTTT.

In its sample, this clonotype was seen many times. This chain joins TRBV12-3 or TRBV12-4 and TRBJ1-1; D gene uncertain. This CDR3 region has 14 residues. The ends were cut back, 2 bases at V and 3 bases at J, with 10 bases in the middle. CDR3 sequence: CASSLNVGYTEAFF. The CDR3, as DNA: TGTGCCAGCAGTTTAAACGTGGGGTACACTGAAGCTTTCTTT.

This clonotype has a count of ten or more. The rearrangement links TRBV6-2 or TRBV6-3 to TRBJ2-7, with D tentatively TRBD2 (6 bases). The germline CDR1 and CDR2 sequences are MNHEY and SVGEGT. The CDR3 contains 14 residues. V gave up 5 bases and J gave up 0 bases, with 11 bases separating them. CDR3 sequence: CASSTGTFSYEQYF. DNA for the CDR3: TGTGCCAGCAGTACTGGGACTTTCTCCTACGAGCAGTACTTC.

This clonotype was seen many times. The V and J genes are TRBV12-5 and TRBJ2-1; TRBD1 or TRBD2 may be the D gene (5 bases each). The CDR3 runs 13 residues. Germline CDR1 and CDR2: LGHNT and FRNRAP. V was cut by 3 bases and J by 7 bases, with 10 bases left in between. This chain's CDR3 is CASGLGTRNEQFF. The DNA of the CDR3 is TGTGCTAGTGGTTTAGGGACGCGAAATGAGCAGTTCTTC.

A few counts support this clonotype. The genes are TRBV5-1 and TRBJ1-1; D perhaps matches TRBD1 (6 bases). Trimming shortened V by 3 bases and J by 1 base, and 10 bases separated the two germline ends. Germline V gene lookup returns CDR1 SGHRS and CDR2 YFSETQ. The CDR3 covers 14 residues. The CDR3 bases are TGCGCCAGCAGCTATGAGGGACAGAACACTGAAGCTTTCTTT. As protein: CASSYEGQNTEAFF.